The clone carrying this T cell receptor beta chain was counted only a few times. Its antigen is as yet unknown. Using its own MiXCR run on the reads, TCRdb lists one record per CDR3 protein. Among around 800,000 distinct CDR3 sequences listed, 32% were seen once. The data originate from a study of T cell repertoires in cytomegalovirus infection. Study overall: CMV epitopes that were recently identified and HLA-C-restricted were used alongside well-studied HLA-B-restricted ones.

The germline V and J ends were trimmed by 3 bases and 6 bases, with 14 bases remaining between them. Germline CDR1 reads LGHNT; CDR2 reads FRNRAP. The CDR3 sequence is 14 residues long. The sequenced sample was cultured CD8+ T cells from PBMCs, obtained from culture after CMV antigen stimulation. This TCR was recovered from a human donor in good health (CMV status not recorded). Some clones in this sample may be carry-over from other donors' samples. The rearrangement uses TRBV12-5 and TRBJ1-1; D not certain. In DNA, the CDR3 is TGTGCTAGTGGTTTCCCTGAAGGTTATTCTGAAGCTTTCTTT. The encoded protein is CASGFPEGYSEAFF.